These T cell receptor beta chains were read from a single sample in a study of control samples from healthy donors and cancer patients. Assay: immunoSEQ multiplex PCR; the TCRdb copy retains only in-frame clones and omits some. The sample holds under 150,000 clones; roughly 91% are singletons and the top ten take around 1.8%. Material: PBMCs. The origin of the receptors is a man aged 45-60 years with head and neck cancer. CDR3s include the opening cysteine and the closing phenylalanine or tryptophan. D genes are given only for firm matches. Clone sizes are given selectively: once, few, many, or a class where the clone is expanded.

>TRBV9|.|TRBJ2-7|.
CASSETGFEQYF
TGTGCCAGCAGCGAGACAGGCTTTGAGCAGTACTTC
>TRBV19|.|TRBJ2-7|.
CASSIVTHGLYEQYF
TGTGCCAGTAGTATAGTAACCCATGGACTCTACGAGCAGTACTTC
>TRBV19|.|TRBJ1-1|.
CASSIGGGITEAFF
TGTGCCAGTAGTATAGGGGGGGGAATCACTGAAGCTTTCTTT
>TRBV19|.|TRBJ1-1|.
CASRAVGRLNTEAFF
TGTGCCAGTAGGGCCGTAGGGAGGTTGAACACTGAAGCTTTCTTT
>TRBV4-1|.|TRBJ1-3|.
CASSQDWDTSFFSGNTIYF
TGCGCCAGCAGCCAAGATTGGGACACCAGCTTTTTCTCTGGAAACACCATATATTTT
>TRBV4-2|.|TRBJ1-1|TRBD1
CASSQLTGADMNTEAFF
TGTGCCAGCAGCCAACTAACAGGGGCGGACATGAACACTGAAGCTTTCTTT
>TRBV19|.|TRBJ1-2|TRBD1
CASSNRGMGYGYTF
TGTGCCAGTAGCAACAGGGGAATGGGTTATGGCTACACCTTC
>TRBV7-2|once|TRBJ1-1|.
CASSLQSNTEAFF
TGTGCCAGCAGCTTACAGTCGAACACTGAAGCTTTCTTT
>TRBV19|.|TRBJ1-4|TRBD1
CASRTGTGEKLFF
TGTGCCAGTAGAACCGGGACAGGGGAAAAACTGTTTTTT
>TRBV5-1|.|TRBJ1-3|TRBD1
CASSLTTGGNTIYF
TGCGCCAGCAGCTTGACGACAGGGGGAAACACCATATATTTT
>TRBV4-3|.|TRBJ1-5|.
CASSLQLSGDGSNQPQHF
TGCGCCAGCAGCCTTCAGCTTTCAGGGGATGGTAGCAATCAGCCCCAGCATTTT
>TRBV20-1|.|TRBJ2-3|.
CSAEQVAQYF
TGCAGTGCCGAGCAGGTTGCGCAGTATTTT
>TRBV6-5|.|TRBJ2-7|.
CASRFSRDTSYEQYF
TGTGCCAGCAGGTTCTCCCGGGACACATCCTACGAGCAGTACTTC